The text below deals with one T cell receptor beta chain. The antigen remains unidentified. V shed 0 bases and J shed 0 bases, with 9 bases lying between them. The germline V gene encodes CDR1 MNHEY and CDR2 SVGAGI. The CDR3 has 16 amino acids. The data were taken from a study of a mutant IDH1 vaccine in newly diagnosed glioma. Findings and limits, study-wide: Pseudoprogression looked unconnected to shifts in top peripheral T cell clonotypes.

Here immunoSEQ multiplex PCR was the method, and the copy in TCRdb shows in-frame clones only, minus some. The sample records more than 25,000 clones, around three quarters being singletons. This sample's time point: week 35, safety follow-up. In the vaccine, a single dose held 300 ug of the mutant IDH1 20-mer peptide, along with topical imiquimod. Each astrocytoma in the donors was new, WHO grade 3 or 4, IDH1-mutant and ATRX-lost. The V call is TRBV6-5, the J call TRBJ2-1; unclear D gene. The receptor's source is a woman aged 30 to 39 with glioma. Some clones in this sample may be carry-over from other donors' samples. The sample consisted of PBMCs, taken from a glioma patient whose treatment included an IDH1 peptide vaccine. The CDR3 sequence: CASSYSWPTSYNEQFF. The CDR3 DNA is TGTGCCAGCAGTTACTCGTGGCCAACCTCCTACAATGAGCAGTTCTTC.